This TCR beta chain was captured in a study of cytomegalovirus exposure and HLA in healthy donors. Study information: An early data release held some 85 million unique TCRs from HLA-typed donors. Study-level points and caveats: When analyzed later, the rates of TCR association showed variation by HLA locus, with DRB1 the most and HLA-C the fewest.

The primer mix had 60 Vbeta and 13 Jbeta primers. Original processing methods: A follow-up analysis tallied about 88 million unique TCR beta chains, approximately 10 million shared. Assay: immunoSEQ multiplex PCR; the TCRdb copy retains only in-frame clones and omits some. That table furnishes V, J and clone size, whereas the DNA furnished D and trimming. This sample has 180,000 or so clones; 75% to 80% occur once, and the top ten carry more than 13%. Comment on this clone: What it binds is not known.

Trimming took 0 bases from V and 7 from J, leaving 12 bases between them. The V gene's germline CDR1 is SGHTA and CDR2 FQGNSA. There are 15 residues in the CDR3. The receptor was isolated from a man aged 50-60 years in good health and CMV-seropositive. The sequenced sample was PBMCs. V and J are TRBV7-2 and TRBJ1-4, with D possibly being TRBD1 (6 bases). CDR3 nucleotide sequence: TGTGCCAGCAGCTTAGCGCGGGGGGCCGGTGAAAAACTGTTTTTT. Amino acids: CASSLARGAGEKLFF.